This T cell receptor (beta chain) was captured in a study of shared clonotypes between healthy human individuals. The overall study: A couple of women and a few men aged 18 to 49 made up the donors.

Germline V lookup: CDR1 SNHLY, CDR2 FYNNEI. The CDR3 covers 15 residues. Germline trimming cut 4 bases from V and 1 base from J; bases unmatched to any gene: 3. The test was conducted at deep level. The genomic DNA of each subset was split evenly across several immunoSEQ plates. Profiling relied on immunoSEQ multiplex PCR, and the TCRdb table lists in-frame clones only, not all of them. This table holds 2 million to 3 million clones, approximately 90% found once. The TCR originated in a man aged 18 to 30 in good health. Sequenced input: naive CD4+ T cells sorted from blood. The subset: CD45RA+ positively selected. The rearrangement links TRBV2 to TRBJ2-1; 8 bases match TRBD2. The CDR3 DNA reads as TGTGCCAGCAGTGGCAGCGGGGGTTCCTACAATGAGCAGTTCTTC. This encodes CASSGSGGSYNEQFF.